The rows below give T cell receptor beta chains drawn from one sample of a study of control samples from healthy donors and cancer patients. Assay used: immunoSEQ multiplex PCR; TCRdb lists only in-frame clones, some missing. Found here are 90,000 to 100,000 clones, roughly three quarters of them singletons; the top ten hold more than 9%. Sequencing was performed on blood. Receptors originate from a woman aged 25-40 years in good health. The CDR3 runs from the conserved cysteine through the conserved F or W. A D gene is named only where the DNA matches it firmly. Where a row states a size, it is once, few, many or the class of an expanded clone; other rows omit it.

>TRBJ2-5|.|.|TRBV3-1/TRBV3-2
TGTGCCAGCAGCACTCACTCTGCAGAGACCCAGTACTTC
CASSTHSAETQYF
>TRBJ1-2|.|.|TRBV5-6
TGTGCCAGCAGCTTGGGTCGGGCTGGCTATGGCTACACCTTC
CASSLGRAGYGYTF
>TRBJ1-5|.|.|TRBV19
TGTGCCAGTAGGTCAAGGGGGGAGGGTCAGCCCCAGCATTTT
CASRSRGEGQPQHF
>TRBJ1-1|.|few|TRBV19
TGTGCCAGTAAGCAAGGGCCGATGAACACTGAAGCTTTCTTT
CASKQGPMNTEAFF
>TRBJ1-1|.|.|TRBV3-1/TRBV3-2
TGTGCCAGCCTACGAGGGTCTGAAGCTTTCTTT
CASLRGSEAFF
>TRBJ2-2|TRBD1|.|TRBV18
TGTGCCAGCTCACCAACAGGGGGCCAGACCGGGGAGCTGTTTTTT
CASSPTGGQTGELFF
>TRBJ2-1|.|.|TRBV13
TGTGCCAGCAGCTTAACCCCAACCTATTCAAATGAGCAGTTCTTC
CASSLTPTYSNEQFF
>TRBJ2-7|TRBD1|.|TRBV5-1
TGCGCCAGCGGCCGGACAGGGAGCTCCTACGAGCAGTACTTC
CASGRTGSSYEQYF
>TRBJ2-2|TRBD1|once|TRBV11-3
TGTGCCAGCAGCTCTTCCGGGACAGGGTCCACCGGGGAGCTGTTTTTT
CASSSSGTGSTGELFF
>TRBJ1-2|.|.|TRBV3-1/TRBV3-2
TGTGCCAGCAGCCAAGACATCCCGTTCTGGGGCTACACCTTC
CASSQDIPFWGYTF
>TRBJ1-1|.|.|TRBV7-2
TGTGCCAGCAGCGCCTACTGGGGTTTGAACACTGAAGCTTTCTTT
CASSAYWGLNTEAFF
>TRBJ1-1|.|.|TRBV12-3/TRBV12-4
TGTGCCAGCGCTCTGGGGGTCGGTGAAGCTTTCTTT
CASALGVGEAFF
>TRBJ1-1|.|.|TRBV11-2
TGTGCCAGCAGCTCCGCCACCGGGAGACGCACTGAAGCTTTCTTT
CASSSATGRRTEAFF
>TRBJ2-5|.|.|TRBV5-8
TGTGCCAGCAGCTTGTGGGGGGGCCGCGAGACCCAGTACTTC
CASSLWGGRETQYF
>TRBJ1-4|TRBD1|.|TRBV7-2
TGTGCCAGCAGCTCCCTGACAGGGGTTAATGAAAAACTGTTTTTT
CASSSLTGVNEKLFF
>TRBJ2-2|.|once|TRBV19
TGTGCCAGTAGTATTCCGGACGGGGAGCTGTTTTTT
CASSIPDGELFF
>TRBJ1-1|.|few|TRBV4-3
TGCGCCAGCAGCCTGGGGGCGCGTACTGAAGCTTTCTTT
CASSLGARTEAFF
>TRBJ2-5|.|many|TRBV7-8
TGTGCCAGCAGCTTAGACTTAGGACAGCAAGAGACCCAGTACTTC
CASSLDLGQQETQYF
>TRBJ2-2|.|.|TRBV9
TGTGCCAGCAGCCTCAGGACAGACACCGGGGAGCTGTTTTTT
CASSLRTDTGELFF
>TRBJ2-1|TRBD2|many|TRBV3-1/TRBV3-2
TGTGCCAGCAGCCAGGGACTAGTCGCTGAGCAGTTCTTC
CASSQGLVAEQFF
>TRBJ1-1|.|.|TRBV6-1
TGTGCCAGCAGTGAATGGACCGAGAACACTGAAGCTTTCTTT
CASSEWTENTEAFF
>TRBJ2-3|TRBD2|.|TRBV3-1/TRBV3-2
TGTGCCAGCAGATCACTAGCGGGGGCAGATACGCAGTATTTT
CASRSLAGADTQYF
>TRBJ1-6|TRBD1|.|TRBV7-8
TGTGCCAGCAGTATGGGACAGTATAATTCACCCCTCCACTTT
CASSMGQYNSPLHF
>TRBJ1-2|.|.|TRBV5-1
TGCGCCAGCAGCTTGACAGGGAATACCGACTATGGCTACACCTTC
CASSLTGNTDYGYTF
>TRBJ1-1|TRBD1|.|TRBV5-1
TGCGCCAGCAGCCGGGGACAGGGGAGGCCTTTGAACACTGAAGCTTTCTTT
CASSRGQGRPLNTEAFF
>TRBJ1-2|TRBD1|few|TRBV3-1/TRBV3-2
TGTGCCAGCAGCCAGGGACAGACCATGGGATATGGCTACACCTTC
CASSQGQTMGYGYTF
>TRBJ1-1|.|.|TRBV6-5
TGTGCCAGCAGGCCACGGCCGGGGGGGAGCCCTGAAGCTTTCTTT
CASRPRPGGSPEAFF
>TRBJ1-1|.|.|TRBV3-1/TRBV3-2
TGTGCCAGCAGCCAAGGTCGTGGAACTGAAGCTTTCTTT
CASSQGRGTEAFF
>TRBJ2-5|.|.|TRBV7-2
TGTGCCAGCAGCTACATTTGGGGGTACCAAGAGACCCAGTACTTC
CASSYIWGYQETQYF